This T cell receptor beta chain was identified in a study of kidney transplant recipient with SARS-CoV-2 infection. Germline V gene lookup returns CDR1 DFQATT and CDR2 SNEGSKA (reference sequence). Trimming cost V 4 bases and J 1 base, with 10 bases left between them. CDR3 size: 14 residues. Each CDR3 protein is one row after TCRdb ran MiXCR on the reads. This sample carries some 220,000 distinct CDR3 sequences, 25% to 30% of them seen once, and the ten largest clones take around 6.8%. The sequenced sample was a blood sample, obtained at baseline and on roughly day 110 from a kidney transplant recipient. The origin of this receptor is a male patient between 25 and 40 years old who had COVID-19 and was a kidney transplant recipient. Some of the T cells might come from the graft donor. The V and J genes are TRBV20-1 and TRBJ2-2; possible D gene TRBD1, 6 bases. This chain's CDR3 is CSAKPGQNTGELFF. DNA for the CDR3: TGCAGTGCTAAACCGGGACAGAACACCGGGGAGCTGTTTTTT.